This T cell receptor beta chain was obtained from a study of cytomegalovirus exposure and HLA in healthy donors. General study findings and limits: Specific recognition of CMV antigens was confirmed in vitro for a few chains (all CMV-associated).

V shed 3 bases and J 0 bases; nucleotides not matched to a gene: 8. The CDR3 sequence is 18 residues long. The germline CDR1 and CDR2 sequences are MNHNS and SASEGT. Worth noting for this clone: Its antigen remains unidentified.

Repertoires were generated with immunoSEQ multiplex PCR, while TCRdb's copy carries only in-frame clones and drops some. Among more than 90,000 clones, around 88% were seen once, and the ten largest hold roughly 5%. This TCR was recovered from a man aged 18 to 29 in good health and CMV-seronegative. Sequenced: PBMCs. This rearrangement joins TRBV6-1 to TRBJ2-2; 9 nucleotides align to TRBD2. Here the CDR3 DNA reads TGTGCCAGCAGTGAGGGTTTAAGACTAGCGGCGAACACCGGGGAGCTGTTTTTT. This translates into CASSEGLRLAANTGELFF.